A single sample gave rise to the 18 T cell receptor beta chains below, sequenced in a study of T cells in women clearing cervical HPV infection. Libraries were prepared by immunoSEQ multiplex PCR; TCRdb keeps only in-frame clonotypes and omits some of them. In all, the sample yields about 36,000 clones. The source material was blood buffy coat. The receptors stem from a woman between 18 and 69 years old with a cervical HPV16 infection that either progressed to CIN3+ or cleared (not recorded which).

On this clone itself: The CDR3 goes on 3 residues after the read ends, and that part is filled in from the germline J gene. J is TRBJ1-2 and V is TRBV7-2; TRBD1 matches at 8 bases. The CDR3 length is 14 residues. J gave up 4 bases and V 5 bases, and 6 bases lay outside the gene matches. Germline V gene lookup returns CDR1 SGHTA and CDR2 FQGNSA. The CDR3 protein is CASSPGQGGYGYTF. CDR3 DNA (partial): TGTGCCAGCAGCCCAGGACAGGGCGGCTATGGC.

A remark on this clone: The CDR3 end falls 3 residues outside the read, so it is completed with the germline J gene. The chain recombines TRBV7-3 with TRBJ2-1; D gene ambiguous. In germline, CDR1 is SGHTA, CDR2 FQGTGA. The CDR3 covers 11 residues. Trimming removed 6 bases at V and 6 bases at J, with 6 bases between. CDR3 region: CASSLGNEQFF. The part of the CDR3 DNA that was read is TGTGCCAGCAGTCTAGGCAATGAG. The full variable domain, rest sourced from reference TRBV7-3 and TRBJ2-1, is GAGVSQTPSNKVTEKGKYVELRCDPISGHTALYWYRQSLGQGPEFLIYFQGTGAADDSGLPNDRFFAVRPEGSVSTLKIQRTERGDSAVYLCASSLGNEQFFGPGTRLTVL.

Of note for this clone: The read terminates 3 residues before the CDR3 end, so the remaining end is supplied by the germline J gene. The chain links TRBV20-1 to TRBJ1-1, with D tentatively TRBD1 (5 bases). Germline CDR1 DFQATT, CDR2 SNEGSKA (reference sequence). V shed 3 bases and J shed 0 bases, with 11 bases lying between them. This CDR3 has 14 amino acids. The part of the CDR3 DNA that was read is TGCAGTGCTAGCCCCGACAGAATGAACACTGAA. As protein: CSASPDRMNTE. The entire CDR3 protein reads CSASPDRMNTEAFF.

A remark on this clone: The read halts 3 residues ahead of the CDR3 end, with the missing end drawn from the germline J gene. J is TRBJ2-2 and V is TRBV7-3; D might be TRBD1 or TRBD2, each matching 5 bases. The CDR3 sequence is 18 residues long. Trimming shortened V by 1 base and J by 6 bases, and 21 bases separated the two germline ends. Per germline, CDR1 SGHTA and CDR2 FQGTGA. This CDR3 is CASSLSRSAGSIAGELFF. CDR3 DNA (partial): TGTGCCAGCAGCTTAAGTCGTTCGGCAGGGAGTATCGCCGGGGAG.

Comment on this clone: From the germline J gene comes the end of the CDR3, since the read stops 3 residues before it. The genes are TRBV3-1 (or the pseudogene TRBV3-2) and TRBJ1-1; 7 bases match TRBD1. Germline lookup yields CDR1 LGHDT and CDR2 YNNKEL (reference sequence). The CDR3 is made up of 19 amino acids. Trimming removed 8 bases from V and 1 base from J; junction bases left unmatched: 22. CDR3 region: CASGTLIPGQRPWNTEAFF. The DNA read from the CDR3 is TGTGCCAGCGGAACCCTAATACCGGGACAGAGACCTTGGAACACTGAA.

Comments on this clone: Read sequence stops 3 residues before the CDR3 end, and the germline J gene provides the missing end. V usage is TRBV2 and J usage is TRBJ1-6; D is unclear. There are 13 residues in the CDR3. V lost 9 bases and J lost 7, with 13 bases in between. The germline CDR1 and CDR2 sequences are SNHLY and FYNNEI. CDR3 protein: CASLELQNSPLHF. The sequenced part of the CDR3 DNA is TGTGCCAGTCTTGAACTGCAAAATTCACCC.

In regard to this clone: The DNA ends 3 residues before the CDR3 does, and the rest of the CDR3 is filled in from the germline J gene. V is TRBV30 and J is TRBJ1-6; TRBD1 matches at 11 bases. Germline V gene sequence: CDR1 GTSNPN, CDR2 SVGIG (reference sequence). The CDR3 runs 14 residues. J lost 10 bases, V lost 1 base, and 3 bases had no gene match. CDR3 region: CAWSAGTGGSPLHF. The CDR3 bases that were read are TGTGCCTGGAGTGCCGGGACAGGGGGATCACCC.

The covered CDR3 bases are TGTGCCACCAGCAGAGATAAAGGACACCAATACGAG. Protein product: CATSRDKGHQYE. The complete CDR3 reads CATSRDKGHQYEQYF. This chain joins TRBV15 and TRBJ2-7, with a weak D call TRBD1 (5 bases). The read falls 3 residues short of the CDR3 end, and the missing part is taken from the germline J gene. The V gene lost 0 bases and the J gene lost 4 bases, with 13 bases spanning the gap. This CDR3 is built from 15 residues. From germline, CDR1 is LNHNV and CDR2 YYDKDF (reference sequence).

About this clone: The CDR3 extends 3 residues past the end of the read, so its final part is completed from the germline J gene. The rearrangement uses TRBV5-6 and TRBJ1-5; D uncertain. The V and J ends lost 1 base and 2 bases respectively, with 7 bases between them. In germline, CDR1 is SGHDT, CDR2 YYEEEE. The CDR3 spans 14 residues. The CDR3 bases that were read are TGTGCCAGCAGCTTGTTCCAGGGCAATCAGCCC. Protein sequence: CASSLFQGNQP. The whole CDR3 region reads CASSLFQGNQPQHF.

On this clone: The read ends 3 residues early relative to the CDR3; the germline J gene fills the gap. The V call is TRBV19, the J call TRBJ2-3; TRBD2 matches 10 bases. This CDR3 spans 17 amino acids. J was trimmed by 1 base and V by 6 bases; bases with no gene match: 10. CDR1 and CDR2 from the germline V gene are LNHDA and SQIVND (reference sequence). CDR3 loop: CASSPGSGGPGTDTQYF. Incomplete CDR3 DNA: TGTGCCAGTAGCCCTGGTAGCGGGGGGCCCGGCACAGATACG.

This clone is medium-sized by frequency. From the germline J gene comes the end of the CDR3, since the read stops 3 residues before it. This chain connects TRBV7-8 to TRBJ2-7; D possibly corresponds to TRBD1 (5 bases). Between the trimmed V and J ends, which lost 5 bases and 6 bases, there was a span of 11 bases. The germline V gene encodes CDR1 SGHVS and CDR2 FQNEAQ. The CDR3 length is 12 residues. CDR3 residues: CASSLDSREQYF. The sequenced part of the CDR3 DNA is TGTGCCAGCAGCCTCGACAGTCGCGAG.

Comments on this clone: With the read ending 3 residues before the CDR3 end, the germline J gene is used to fill in that end. The gene calls are TRBV18 and TRBJ1-2; D gene unclear. Per germline, CDR1 KGHSH and CDR2 LQKENI. The CDR3 extends over 13 amino acids. The CDR3 loop is CASSTMGPYDYTF. CDR3 bases read: TGTGCCAGCTCTACCATGGGCCCCTACGAC.

Note on this clone: The read gets to within 3 residues of the CDR3 end, and the germline J gene fills in the rest. The chain couples TRBV7-3 to TRBJ1-2; TRBD1 matches at 8 bases. Germline-derived CDR1 and CDR2 are SGHTA and FQGTGA. The CDR3 is 16 amino acids. The sequenced CDR3 bases are TGTGCCAGCAGCTTGGGACAGGCAGGGAACATGGAGGGC. Translating it yields CASSLGQAGNMEG. The full-length CDR3 reads as CASSLGQAGNMEGYTF.

As regards this clone: The read ends 3 residues early relative to the CDR3; the germline J gene fills the gap. The gene calls are TRBV11-2 and TRBJ2-3, with D maybe TRBD2 (6 bases). The V gene lost 2 bases and the J gene lost 8 bases, with 8 bases spanning the gap. Germline loops: CDR1 SGHAT, CDR2 FQNNGV. CDR3 length: 12 residues. This CDR3 reads CASSLRRGTQYF. The CDR3 DNA, read in part, is TGTGCCAGCAGCTTACGGCGGGGTACG.

Remarks on this clone: The read terminates 3 residues ahead of where the CDR3 ends, so the germline J gene completes it. J is TRBJ2-7 and V is TRBV5-1; 7 nucleotides line up with TRBD1. The junction had 13 bases not matched to a gene; V was cut back by 8 bases and J by 2 bases. The germline CDR1 and CDR2 sequences are SGHRS and YFSETQ. This CDR3 is 15 amino acids long. The DNA read from the CDR3 is TGCGCCAGTAGAAGGGGGACAGCGAATACCTACGAG. Encoded protein: CASRRGTANTYE. The CDR3 in its entirety is CASRRGTANTYEQYF. Drawing the rest from reference TRBV5-1 and TRBJ2-7, the complete variable domain is KAGVTQTPRYLIKTRGQQVTLSCSPISGHRSVSWYQQTPGQGLQFLFEYFSETQRNKGNFPGRFSGRQFSNSRSEMNVSTLELGDSALYLCASRRGTANTYEQYFGPGTRLTVT.

As to this clone: The CDR3 end lies 3 residues beyond the end of the read and is filled in from the germline J gene. This rearrangement joins TRBV5-8 to TRBJ1-4; 7 bases map to TRBD1. The CDR3 runs 15 residues. The V gene's germline CDR1 is SGHTS and CDR2 YDEGEE. V lost 7 bases, J lost 5 bases, and 11 bases stayed unmatched. CDR3 bases read: TGTGCCAGCGCCCGGGGACAGCCCTTAAATGAAAAA. Encoded protein: CASARGQPLNEK. The complete CDR3 protein is CASARGQPLNEKLFF.

As for this clone: The CDR3 end is not reached by the read, which stops 3 residues before it; the germline J gene fills it in. The chain couples TRBV9 to TRBJ2-7, with 9 nucleotides matching TRBD2. This CDR3 has 14 residues. V shed 4 bases, J shed 4 bases, and the junction held 6 bases outside the gene matches. From germline, CDR1 is SGDLS and CDR2 YYNGEE. Partial CDR3 DNA: TGTGCCAGCAGCTCGGGCGGGGGGGCTTACGAG. Translation: CASSSGGGAYE. The CDR3, in full, reads CASSSGGGAYEQYF.

On this clone: The sequence runs out 3 residues before the end of the CDR3; the remainder is reconstructed from the germline J gene. This sequence joins TRBV6-1 and TRBJ2-7, with 7 bases fitting TRBD1. J gave up 4 bases and V 4 bases, and 10 bases lay outside the gene matches. CDR3 length: 15 amino acids. CDR1 and CDR2 (germline): MNHNS, SASEGT. The sequenced part of the CDR3 DNA is TGTGCCAGCAGTGGGGTCTCCGGGACAGTGTACGAG. Its protein is CASSGVSGTVYE. The full CDR3 reads CASSGVSGTVYEQYF.